A single sample is the source of the 8 T cell receptor beta chains below, sequenced in a study of CD8 T cells in ankylosing spondylitis (dated by TCRdb to about 2017). Receptors were amplified or captured by 5' RACE. Sequencer: Illumina HiSeq 2500. In-frame beta chains were kept once TCRdb had trimmed the public reads at Q25 with fastp and called clones with MiXCR. CDR3 protein sequences are deduplicated, and each keeps its most common genes and DNA. The sample table shows 650,000 to 800,000 distinct CDR3 sequences, and roughly 19% are seen once. The top ten clones comprise about a fifth of the sample. Overall study results and their limits: Blood from ankylosing spondylitis patients appeared to be characterized by a TCR beta motif composed of eight highly homologous amino acid variants.

These receptors have no known antigen. Sequencing used blood, either unsorted or a sorted T cell fraction (not recorded which). All receptors derive from a male donor with ankylosing spondylitis.

The chain recombines TRBV29-1 with TRBJ2-7; 9 positions agree with TRBD1. The CDR3 consists of 12 residues. The J segment lost 5 bases and the V segment lost 7 bases, leaving 6 bases of the junction unmatched. Germline V gene sequence: CDR1 SQVTM, CDR2 ANQGSEA. CDR3 coding DNA: TGCAGCGCCCGACAGGGGGGGGACGAGCAGTACTTC. Amino acids: CSARQGGDEQYF.

V and J are TRBV7-9 and TRBJ1-1; the D is unclear. V dropped 6 bases and J dropped 6 bases, with 20 bases sitting between them. Germline CDR1 is SEHNR and CDR2 is FQNEAQ (reference sequence). This CDR3 contains 15 residues. CDR3 coding DNA: TGTGCCAGCAGTATCACTCGGAACAGTAGTCCTGAAGCTTTCTTT. This encodes CASSITRNSSPEAFF. Based on the CDR3 plus reference TRBV7-9 and TRBJ1-1, the full variable domain is DTGVSQNPRHKITKRGQNVTFRCDPISEHNRLYWYRQTLGQGPEFLTYFQNEAQLEKSRLLSDRFSAERPKGSFSTLEIQRTEQGDSAMYLCASSITRNSSPEAFFGQGTRLTVV.

This clonotype was seen only a few times. The chain has TRBV7-2 and TRBJ2-7; possible D gene TRBD2, 6 bases. Trimming pared 3 bases from V and 3 bases from J, leaving 15 bases between. The V gene's germline CDR1 is SGHTA and CDR2 FQGNSA. This CDR3 comprises 15 residues. This CDR3 is CASSFRAWGDYEQYF. CDR3 coding DNA: TGTGCCAGCAGCTTCCGGGCCTGGGGGGACTACGAGCAGTACTTC.

This chain connects TRBV7-3 to TRBJ2-7; a weak D match, TRBD2 (5 bases). The CDR3 has 16 residues. Germline V gene sequence: CDR1 SGHTA, CDR2 FQGTGA. V dropped 10 bases and J dropped 0 bases, with 22 bases sitting between them. The CDR3 region is CATPLATGYASYEQYF. The CDR3 coding sequence is TGTGCCACTCCTTTAGCGACGGGCTACGCCTCCTACGAGCAGTACTTC.

The chain combines TRBV2 with TRBJ2-4, with D unresolved. This CDR3 is built from 12 residues. Germline CDR1 and CDR2: SNHLY and FYNNEI. The V gene lost 5 bases and the J gene lost 5 bases, with 7 bases spanning the gap. The chain's CDR3 is CASSPTENIQYF. The CDR3 region has the DNA TGTGCCAGCAGTCCGACCGAAAACATTCAGTACTTC.

This chain joins TRBV30 and TRBJ2-3; 11 bases match TRBD2. The CDR3 has 15 amino acids. Germline-derived CDR1 and CDR2 are GTSNPN and SVGIG (reference sequence). V gave up 6 bases and J gave up 0 bases; unmatched junction bases: 5. CDR3 residues: CACSSGGTSTDTQYF. CDR3 DNA sequence: TGTGCCTGCTCTAGCGGGGGGACTAGCACAGATACGCAGTATTTT. Supplemented by reference TRBV30 and TRBJ2-3, the full variable domain reads SQTIHQWPATLVQPVGSPLSLECTVEGTSNPNLYWYRQAAGRGLQLLFYSVGIGQISSEVPQNLSASRPQDRQFILSSKKLLLSDSGFYLCACSSGGTSTDTQYFGPGTRLTVL.

This chain uses TRBV27 with TRBJ1-1; 7 positions match TRBD1. Germline V gene data show CDR1 as MNHEY and CDR2 as SMNVEV (reference sequence). There are 15 residues in the CDR3. The junction had 7 bases not matched to a gene; V was cut back by 2 bases and J by 4 bases. The CDR3 DNA reads as TGTGCCAGCAGTTTAATGACAGGGATGGGCACTGAAGCTTTCTTT. Translation: CASSLMTGMGTEAFF.

J is TRBJ2-1 and V is TRBV3-1; TRBD2 aligns across 12 bases. J lost 7 bases, V lost 5 bases, and 9 bases had no gene match. CDR3 length: 16 residues. Germline V lookup: CDR1 LGHDT, CDR2 YNNKEL (reference sequence). CDR3 bases: TGTGCCAGCAGCTTCTCTGGACTAGCGGGAAAAAATGAGCAGTTCTTC. This codes for CASSFSGLAGKNEQFF.